Listed here are 9 T cell receptor beta chains from one sample, sequenced in a study of T cells after yellow fever vaccination. Via MiXCR, TCRdb re-called the 5' RACE reads, giving one row per CDR3 protein. The table shows more than 65,000 distinct CDR3 sequences, with 4.5% to 7.5% occurring only once. Sequenced here: CD4+ T cells sorted from PBMCs, sampled less than 16 days after the first yellow fever vaccination. Receptor source: a man between 18 and 29 years old who received the YFV17D yellow fever vaccine.

The chain links TRBV10-3 to TRBJ1-1; TRBD1 agrees at 10 bases. Unmatched junction bases numbered 5, after V lost 8 bases and J lost 5 bases. This CDR3 region has 13 residues. CDR1 is ENHRY and CDR2 is SYGVKD in the germline V gene. CDR3 DNA: TGTGCCATCCGAGGACAGGGGGAGACTGAAGCTTTCTTT. Translation gives CAIRGQGETEAFF.

This clonotype was observed at least ten times. The gene calls are TRBV7-3 and TRBJ2-1, with TRBD2 matching 13 bases. This CDR3 spans 15 amino acids. The ends lost 3 bases at V and 5 bases at J; junction bases unmatched: 1. The V gene's germline CDR1 is SGHTA and CDR2 FQGTGA. The CDR3 protein is CASSLGLAGNNEQFF. CDR3 in DNA: TGTGCCAGCAGCTTGGGACTAGCGGGGAACAATGAGCAGTTCTTC.

This clonotype was counted at least ten times. The rearrangement links TRBV18 to TRBJ1-2; D not certain. V gave up 2 bases and J gave up 5 bases, with 9 bases separating them. Germline V gene sequence: CDR1 KGHSH, CDR2 LQKENI. CDR3 length: 13 amino acids. The CDR3 sequence is CASSPEGNYGYTF. CDR3 bases: TGTGCCAGCTCACCAGAGGGAAATTATGGCTACACCTTC.

This clonotype has ten or more counts. The chain links TRBV6-2 or TRBV6-3 to TRBJ2-5; D is unresolved. V dropped 8 bases and J dropped 1 base, with 11 bases sitting between them. The CDR3 covers 13 residues. Germline CDR1 MNHEY, CDR2 SVGEGT. The CDR3 sequence: CASRAHSQETQYF. CDR3 DNA: TGTGCCAGCCGAGCACACAGCCAAGAGACCCAGTACTTC.

This clonotype was counted at least ten times. The rearrangement links TRBV6-5 to TRBJ2-1; 11 bases line up with TRBD1. The germline V gene has CDR1 MNHEY and CDR2 SVGAGI. The trim removed 6 bases at V and 9 bases at J, leaving 10 bases unmatched. The CDR3 runs 15 residues. CDR3 nucleotide sequence: TGTGCCAGCAGCGCCCCGGGACAGGGGGGAGGTGAGCAGTTCTTC. Translated: CASSAPGQGGGEQFF.

There are many counts of this clonotype. J is TRBJ2-6 and V is TRBV19; D is perhaps TRBD1 (5 bases). Per the germline V gene, CDR1 is LNHDA and CDR2 is SQIVND (reference sequence). The length of the CDR3 is 15 residues. Trimming took off 0 bases at V and 2 bases at J, with 5 bases between the two ends. The chain's CDR3 is CASSIEQAGANVLTF. The CDR3 DNA sequence: TGTGCCAGTAGTATAGAACAGGCTGGGGCCAACGTCCTGACTTTC.

This clonotype appeared many times. V is TRBV4-1 and J is TRBJ2-5; the match to TRBD1 covers 8 bases. This CDR3 comprises 15 residues. With 1 base clipped from V and 4 bases from J, the junction kept 5 bases outside the gene matches. Per germline, CDR1 MGHRA and CDR2 YSYEKL. CDR3 sequence reads: CASSQGQGARETQYF. CDR3 sequence (DNA): TGCGCCAGCAGCCAAGGTCAGGGGGCGCGAGAGACCCAGTACTTC.

This clonotype has at least ten counts. The rearrangement joins TRBV5-8 to TRBJ1-1; D is perhaps TRBD1 (5 bases). CDR1 and CDR2 from the germline V gene are SGHTS and YDEGEE. The CDR3 spans 14 residues. V lost 10 bases and J lost 11, with 27 bases in between. CDR3 DNA: TGTGCCCCAGGGTGGGGGACGACAGCAGAGTCGGCTTTCTTT. This codes for CAPGWGTTAESAFF. Drawing the rest from reference TRBV5-8 and TRBJ1-1, the complete variable domain is EAGVTQSPTHLIKTRGQQATLRCSPISGHTSVYWYQQALGLGLQFLLWYDEGEERNRGNFPPRFSGRQFPNYSSELNVNALELEDSALYLCAPGWGTTAESAFFGQGTRLTVV.

Comments on this clonotype: This sequence may be a read error, since a much larger clone differs from it by one base. The J gene is TRBJ2-5, the V gene TRBV7-9; D gene unclear. V gave up 4 bases and J gave up 5 bases, with 23 bases separating them. CDR3 length: 17 amino acids. Germline loops: CDR1 SEHNR, CDR2 FQNEAQ (reference sequence). The CDR3 is CASSSKRTVGDDETQYF. In nucleotides, the CDR3 is TGTGCCAGCAGCTCGAAAAGAACTGTCGGAGATGATGAGACCCAGTACTTC.